The present entry profiles one T cell receptor (beta chain) with its context. Libraries were prepared by immunoSEQ multiplex PCR; TCRdb keeps only in-frame clonotypes and omits some of them. The sample has 150,000 to 200,000 clones, 85% to 95% seen once. The data stem from a study of control samples from healthy donors and cancer patients. Germline CDR1 SNHLY, CDR2 FYNNEI. This CDR3 region has 15 residues. V lost 6 bases to trimming and J lost 11 bases; unmatched junction nucleotides: 17. V gene TRBV2 combines with J gene TRBJ1-1, with TRBD1 matching 8 bases. The sequence came from a woman in her sixties or seventies in good health. Material for sequencing was blood. CDR3 coding DNA: TGTGCCAGCAGCCCCGAACGGACAGGGCTGACAGGGGCTTTCTTT. As protein: CASSPERTGLTGAFF.